This T cell receptor beta chain was recorded in a study of CD8 T cells in ankylosing spondylitis. Study results and caveats: Reported data indicate significant enrichment of disease-linked clones within matched ankylosing spondylitis synovial fluid. Earlier literature documents some of the motif variants in reactive arthritis synovial fluid and blood. Disease-linked clones proved CD8+ and comparatively uncommon in peripheral blood.

Scientists made TCR beta libraries using quantitative 5'-RACE with molecular barcodes. TCRdb re-called the 5' RACE reads with MiXCR, one entry per CDR3 protein. The top ten clones hold nearly 7% of a sample with 200,000 to 300,000 distinct CDR3 sequences, 8% to 9.5% of them seen once. The germline V gene encodes CDR1 WNHNN and CDR2 SYGVQD (reference sequence). V shed 4 bases and J 1 base; nucleotides not matched to a gene: 5. The CDR3 covers 16 residues. Points on this clonotype: The antigen remains unidentified.

The receptor's source is a male donor with ankylosing spondylitis or in good health (not recorded which). The specimen sequenced was blood, either unsorted or a sorted T cell fraction (not recorded which). This sequence joins TRBV10-1 and TRBJ2-3, with 10 bases lining up with TRBD1. The CDR3 sequence is CASSVEGTGGTDTQYF. The CDR3 nucleotides are TGCGCCAGCAGTGTAGAAGGGACAGGGGGCACAGATACGCAGTATTTT.